What follows are 31 T cell receptor beta chains derived from one specimen sequenced in a study of molecular identifiers for immune sequencing clone quantification (dated by TCRdb to the late 2010s). The library was built by means of PCR. Sequencer: Illumina HiSeq 4000. TCRdb itself trimmed the public reads at Q25 with fastp, ran MiXCR and retained productive beta chains. Entries are consolidated by CDR3 protein sequence, retaining the most common genes and DNA. In this sample the table shows about 510,000 distinct CDR3 sequences, about a fifth of which occur a single time. Roughly 0.81% of the sample goes to the ten largest clones. Sequencing used naive CD8+ T cells from blood, with Jurkat cell RNA spiked in. The cell subset or site label here, explained by the study, means: FACS-sorted CD8+CD4-CCR7+CD45RA+ naive T cells. The receptors here all came from a human donor in good health. Some libraries in this study had Jurkat cell RNA spiked in.

This chain links TRBV7-6 with TRBJ2-5; TRBD2 matches 15 bases. CDR3 size: 17 residues. CDR1 and CDR2 (germline): SGHVS, FNYEAQ. Trimming at V came to 6 bases and at J to 5 bases, leaving 10 bases not matched to a gene. CDR3 sequence reads: CASSSPVGLAGGETQYF. The CDR3 region has the DNA TGTGCCAGCAGTTCACCAGTTGGACTAGCGGGAGGGGAGACCCAGTACTTC.

The J gene is TRBJ2-3, the V gene TRBV9; D is possibly TRBD1 or TRBD2 (6 bases each). Germline-derived CDR1 and CDR2 are SGDLS and YYNGEE. The CDR3 consists of 15 residues. The germline V and J ends were trimmed by 4 bases and 5 bases, with 17 bases remaining between them. CDR3 in amino acids: CASSLSWGAGDTQYF. The CDR3 nucleotides are TGTGCCAGCAGCCTGTCGTGGGGGGCGGGAGATACGCAGTATTTT.

The sample holds many counts of this clonotype. The chain has TRBV7-9 and TRBJ2-7; D possibly corresponds to TRBD1 (6 bases). V was shortened by 6 bases and J by 5 bases, with 14 bases between the two germline ends. The CDR3 contains 13 residues. Germline V lookup: CDR1 SEHNR, CDR2 FQNEAQ (reference sequence). CDR3 nucleotides: TGTGCCAGCAGGTCAGGGGTTTTCGACGAGCAGTACTTC. It translates to CASRSGVFDEQYF.

This clonotype was recorded at least ten times. The genes are TRBV7-2 and TRBJ1-5, with D unclear. Germline lookup yields CDR1 SGHTA and CDR2 FQGNSA. This CDR3 spans 16 amino acids. Trimming cost V 3 bases and J 2 bases, with 14 bases left between them. The CDR3 bases are TGTGCCAGCAGCTTCTCCGGTCTTTGGGGCAATCAGCCCCAGCATTTT. Translating it yields CASSFSGLWGNQPQHF.

The V gene is TRBV2, the J gene TRBJ2-3, with D maybe TRBD2 (6 bases). Germline loops: CDR1 SNHLY, CDR2 FYNNEI. The CDR3 covers 13 residues. Between the trimmed V and J ends, which lost 8 bases and 4 bases, there was a span of 13 bases. The CDR3 protein is CASREFPADTQYF. The CDR3 bases are TGTGCCAGCCGGGAGTTTCCGGCAGATACGCAGTATTTT. Using reference TRBV2 and TRBJ2-3 for the parts outside the CDR3, the full variable domain is EPEVTQTPSHQVTQMGQEVILRCVPISNHLYFYWYRQILGQKVEFLVSFYNNEISEKSEIFDDQFSVERPDGSNFTLKIRSTKLEDSAMYFCASREFPADTQYFGPGTRLTVL.

About this clonotype: This may be a read error: a much more frequent sequence differs by one nucleotide. The chain has TRBV6-6 and TRBJ1-1, with D possibly TRBD1 on 5 matching bases. The V gene's germline CDR1 is MNHNY and CDR2 SVGAGI (reference sequence). Trimming took 1 base from V and 6 from J, leaving 9 bases between them. The CDR3 consists of 13 residues. CDR3 protein: CASSYCGDPEAFF. CDR3 nucleotide sequence: TGTGCCAGCAGTTACTGCGGGGACCCTGAAGCTTTCTTT.

As regards this clonotype: This could be a read error, since a much larger clone is one nucleotide away. The chain uses TRBV28 and TRBJ1-2; weak D call: TRBD1 (6 bases). Germline CDR1 is MDHEN and CDR2 is SYDVKM. V was pared by 4 bases and J by 4 bases, with 16 bases between. The CDR3 consists of 15 residues. The CDR3 DNA reads as TGTGCCAGCAGTTCATGGACAGAAGATACCTATGGCTACACCTTC. Translated: CASSSWTEDTYGYTF.

A note on this clonotype: A much more abundant neighbour one base away suggests this may be a read error. The chain couples TRBV9 to TRBJ1-2; 9 nucleotides match TRBD1. The CDR3 has 17 residues. Germline V gene lookup returns CDR1 SGDLS and CDR2 YYNGEE. Losses at the gene ends were 3 bases for V and 4 bases for J; bases not matched to a gene: 13. CDR3 coding DNA: TGTGCCAGCAGCGCAGGACAGGGGCTAGGTATTAGCTATGGCTACACCTTC. This translates into CASSAGQGLGISYGYTF. Full variable domain (rest looked up from reference TRBV9 and TRBJ1-2): DSGVTQTPKHLITATGQRVTLRCSPRSGDLSVYWYQQSLDQGLQFLIQYYNGEERAKGNILERFSAQQFPDLHSELNLSSLELGDSALYFCASSAGQGLGISYGYTFGSGTRLTVV.

A few counts support this clonotype. V is TRBV5-1 and J is TRBJ2-7, with D maybe TRBD1 (6 bases). The CDR3 length is 15 residues. The V gene lost 7 bases and the J gene lost 4 bases, with 21 bases spanning the gap. CDR1 is SGHRS, CDR2 YFSETQ, per germline. The CDR3 DNA is TGCGCCAGCGGAGCTCGACCCGGGACATCTTACGAGCAGTACTTC. Its protein product is CASGARPGTSYEQYF.

This clonotype was counted many times. In DNA, the CDR3 is TGCGCCAGCAGCCAAGATTCTTCGACAGGGGATAACTATGGCTACACCTTC. This gives the protein CASSQDSSTGDNYGYTF. This sequence joins TRBV4-3 and TRBJ1-2; 8 bases are shared with TRBD1. V lost 0 bases and J lost 1; bases outside the gene matches: 7. The CDR3 contains 17 residues. Germline V gene sequence: CDR1 LGHNA, CDR2 YSLEER.

The chain links TRBV7-8 to TRBJ1-3, with D uncertain. Trimming pared 1 base from V and 0 bases from J, leaving 7 bases between. CDR3 length equals 15 residues. Looked up from germline, CDR1 is SGHVS and CDR2 is FQNEAQ. The CDR3 DNA sequence: TGTGCCAGCAGCTTAGTAGCCTTCTCTGGAAACACCATATATTTT. Its translation is CASSLVAFSGNTIYF.

This chain joins TRBV10-3 and TRBJ2-7, with a possible D match to TRBD1 (6 bases). Looked up from germline, CDR1 is ENHRY and CDR2 is SYGVKD. The CDR3 spans 12 residues. Trimming stripped 5 bases from V and 5 bases from J, with 10 bases between. CDR3 nucleotide sequence: TGTGCCATCAGTAACAGGGCTGACGAGCAGTACTTC. It yields the protein CAISNRADEQYF.

In its sample, this clonotype was seen many times. The CDR3 bases are TGTGCCAGCAGTGCCACAGGGTTGCAAGAGACCCAGTACTTC. Protein sequence: CASSATGLQETQYF. This chain joins TRBV27 and TRBJ2-5, with a weak D call TRBD1 (6 bases). CDR3 length: 14 amino acids. Trimming shortened V by 5 bases and J by 2 bases, and 12 bases separated the two germline ends. Germline CDR1 and CDR2: MNHEY and SMNVEV (reference sequence).

This clonotype occurred a few times. The CDR3 DNA is TGTGCCAGCCGCCCCGGGACTATCGGGGCCCTCTACAATGAGCAGTTCTTC. Its translation: CASRPGTIGALYNEQFF. The gene calls are TRBV7-9 and TRBJ2-1; 7 positions match TRBD2. Losses at the gene ends were 8 bases for V and 3 bases for J; bases not matched to a gene: 16. CDR3 length equals 17 residues. CDR1 is SEHNR and CDR2 is FQNEAQ in the germline V gene (reference sequence). Using reference TRBV7-9 and TRBJ2-1 for the parts outside the CDR3, the full variable domain is DTGVSQNPRHKITKRGQNVTFRCDPISEHNRLYWYRQTLGQGPEFLTYFQNEAQLEKSRLLSDRFSAERPKGSFSTLEIQRTEQGDSAMYLCASRPGTIGALYNEQFFGPGTRLTVL.

V gene TRBV14 combines with J gene TRBJ2-2; D not resolved. Germline V lookup: CDR1 SGHDN, CDR2 FVKESK. This CDR3 region has 15 residues. The V end was cut by 1 base, the J end by 5 bases, with 11 bases between. The CDR3 bases are TGTGCCAGCAGCCAAGTTTTAGGGTTAACCGGGGAGCTGTTTTTT. This codes for CASSQVLGLTGELFF.

In its sample, this clonotype was seen a few times. V usage is TRBV25-1 and J usage is TRBJ2-7; D remains unclear. The germline CDR1 and CDR2 sequences are MGHDK and SYGVNS. Trimming pared 0 bases from V and 5 bases from J, leaving 11 bases between. CDR3 size: 14 residues. This CDR3 is CASSEYTIFDEQYF. In DNA, the CDR3 is TGTGCCAGCAGTGAATATACAATCTTTGACGAGCAGTACTTC.

This clonotype has a count of ten or more. This sequence joins TRBV9 and TRBJ2-1, with TRBD2 matching 7 bases. Trimming at V came to 4 bases and at J to 4 bases, leaving 8 bases not matched to a gene. The CDR3 loop spans 15 amino acids. Per germline, CDR1 SGDLS and CDR2 YYNGEE. The CDR3, as DNA: TGTGCCAGCAGCTCCCCTGGGCGGGGGTACAATGAGCAGTTCTTC. Translated, it gives CASSSPGRGYNEQFF.

This chain uses TRBV7-9 with TRBJ2-5; TRBD2 aligns across 7 bases. The CDR3 covers 14 residues. Trimming at V came to 7 bases and at J to 1 base, leaving 6 bases not matched to a gene. Germline V gives CDR1 SEHNR, CDR2 FQNEAQ (reference sequence). CDR3 region: CASTYGLVQETQYF. Written as DNA, the CDR3 is TGTGCCAGCACCTACGGACTAGTCCAAGAGACCCAGTACTTC. The full variable domain, completed using reference TRBV7-9 and TRBJ2-5, is DTGVSQNPRHKITKRGQNVTFRCDPISEHNRLYWYRQTLGQGPEFLTYFQNEAQLEKSRLLSDRFSAERPKGSFSTLEIQRTEQGDSAMYLCASTYGLVQETQYFGPGTRLLVL.

This clonotype occurred once. One end of the junction does not line up with germline, which may come from a read error. V gene TRBV20-1 combines with J gene TRBJ2-1, with TRBD2 identical over 12 bases. CDR3 length equals 15 residues. Germline V gives CDR1 DFQATT, CDR2 SNEGSKA (reference sequence). In DNA form, the CDR3 reads TGCGGTGCTAAAGGCGCTAGCGGGGGGGATAATGAGCAGTTCTTC. Residues: CGAKGASGGDNEQFF.

The chain joins TRBV6-5 to TRBJ2-1; TRBD2 agrees at 8 bases. Germline assignment: CDR1 MNHEY and CDR2 SVGAGI. The CDR3 covers 16 residues. Trimming cost V 3 bases and J 0 bases; bases outside gene matches: 4. CDR3 in DNA: TGTGCCAGCAGTTATACTCGGGGGGGCTCCTACAATGAGCAGTTCTTC. Protein sequence: CASSYTRGGSYNEQFF.

This clonotype showed up many times. The chain is built from TRBV7-9 and TRBJ2-3; weak D call: TRBD1 (6 bases). This CDR3 is built from 15 residues. V shed 5 bases and J shed 0 bases, with 12 bases lying between them. Germline-derived CDR1 and CDR2 are SEHNR and FQNEAQ (reference sequence). The CDR3 reads CASSLRDTSTDTQYF. The CDR3, as DNA: TGTGCCAGCAGCCTCCGGGACACTAGCACAGATACGCAGTATTTT. The full variable domain, rest sourced from reference TRBV7-9 and TRBJ2-3, is DTGVSQNPRHKITKRGQNVTFRCDPISEHNRLYWYRQTLGQGPEFLTYFQNEAQLEKSRLLSDRFSAERPKGSFSTLEIQRTEQGDSAMYLCASSLRDTSTDTQYFGPGTRLTVL.

As regards this clonotype: Lacking the conserved final phenylalanine or tryptophan, this CDR3 likely reflects a read error. The gene calls are TRBV19 and TRBJ2-1, with D hard to call. This CDR3 region has 13 residues. From germline, CDR1 is LNHDA and CDR2 SQIVND (reference sequence). This chain's CDR3 is CASTTLGYSEQFS. The CDR3 nucleotides are TGTGCCAGTACCACTCTGGGTTACAGTGAGCAGTTCTCC.

This clonotype was picked up a small number of times. The gene calls are TRBV7-9 and TRBJ1-1, with a tentative D call TRBD1 (5 bases). Trimming took 0 bases from V and 4 from J, leaving 12 bases between them. The V gene's germline CDR1 is SEHNR and CDR2 FQNEAQ (reference sequence). This CDR3 comprises 15 residues. The CDR3 DNA sequence: TGTGCCAGCAGCTTAGCGCTCCCAGGGTCCACTGAAGCTTTCTTT. Translating it yields CASSLALPGSTEAFF.

This clonotype showed up many times. The rearrangement joins TRBV12-3 or TRBV12-4 to TRBJ1-5; D is unresolved. V lost 7 bases and J 11 bases, leaving 18 bases between the germline ends. The CDR3 consists of 13 residues. CDR3 sequence reads: CASTGGIRSTQHF. For the CDR3, the DNA is TGTGCCAGCACCGGAGGTATCCGATCAACCCAGCATTTT.

This clonotype was picked up a small number of times. This rearrangement joins TRBV7-8 to TRBJ2-3; 10 nucleotides match TRBD2. V dropped 5 bases and J dropped 1; count of bases not matched to a gene: 6. Germline loops: CDR1 SGHVS, CDR2 FQNEAQ. The CDR3 is 16 residues long. The CDR3 spells CASSITGTSGTDTQYF. Here the CDR3 DNA reads TGTGCCAGCAGCATAACCGGGACTAGCGGCACAGATACGCAGTATTTT.

This clonotype was detected only a few times. Sequence at one end of the junction differs from germline and may be a read error. The chain recombines TRBV4-3 with TRBJ2-7, with 7 positions matching TRBD2. The CDR3 runs to 13 residues. Germline-derived CDR1 and CDR2 are LGHNA and YSLEER. The DNA for the CDR3 is TGCGCCAGCAGCCAAAACGGGGAGCGGGACCCTTTCTTC. Translated, it gives CASSQNGERDPFF.

J is TRBJ2-7 and V is TRBV7-8, with D tentatively TRBD1 or TRBD2 (6 bases each). V lost 3 bases, J lost 5 bases, and 11 bases lay in between. Per the germline V gene, CDR1 is SGHVS and CDR2 is FQNEAQ. The CDR3 has 13 amino acids. CDR3 coding DNA: TGTGCCAGCAGCTTTACGGGGGCCCACGAGCAGTACTTC. Encoded protein: CASSFTGAHEQYF.

In its sample, this clonotype was seen a few times. Germline and junction disagree at one end, which may indicate a read error. The V gene is TRBV4-3, the J gene TRBJ2-7; tentatively, D is TRBD1 (6 bases). The CDR3 totals 16 residues. Germline V lookup: CDR1 LGHNA, CDR2 YSLEER. The CDR3 sequence is CASSQDSGVMGYGQYF. The CDR3 coding sequence is TGCGCCAGCAGCCAAGATTCAGGGGTAATGGGCTACGGGCAGTACTTC.

The gene calls are TRBV9 and TRBJ2-2; a possible D gene is TRBD1 (5 bases). The CDR3 length is 16 residues. V lost 2 bases and J lost 4, with 15 bases in between. Per the germline V gene, CDR1 is SGDLS and CDR2 is YYNGEE. The DNA of the CDR3 is TGTGCCAGCAGCGTCTTGGCCTGGGGCGGCACCGGGGAGCTGTTTTTT. Translating it yields CASSVLAWGGTGELFF.

This clonotype has a handful of counts. The rearrangement joins TRBV4-3 to TRBJ2-7; TRBD1 aligns across 9 bases. Germline CDR1 and CDR2: LGHNA and YSLEER. J gave up 3 bases and V 3 bases, and 3 bases lay outside the gene matches. The CDR3 runs 14 residues. CDR3 bases: TGCGCCAGCAGCCAGACAGGGGGAGACTACGAGCAGTACTTC. The encoded protein is CASSQTGGDYEQYF.

This clonotype was counted ten times or more. The gene calls are TRBV5-1 and TRBJ2-3; perhaps TRBD2 as D (6 bases). The CDR3 is 15 amino acids. Looked up from germline, CDR1 is SGHRS and CDR2 is YFSETQ. V was pared by 2 bases and J by 0 bases, with 10 bases between. The CDR3 region is CASSFLGGSTDTQYF. The CDR3 nucleotides are TGCGCCAGCAGCTTCTTGGGGGGAAGCACAGATACGCAGTATTTT.